Below are 24 T cell receptor beta chains sequenced from a single sample in a study of shared clonotypes between healthy human individuals. The table came from immunoSEQ multiplex PCR; TCRdb's copy has only in-frame clones and leaves some out. The data contain a few million clones, 95% of them singletons. Material: naive CD4+ T cells sorted from blood. The subset is: CD45RA+ positively selected. The receptors derive from a man aged 18-30 years in good health.

This clone was recorded a few times. Other nucleotide sequences in the sample specify the same CDR3. The chain employs TRBV29-1 and TRBJ2-3, with D perhaps TRBD2 (5 bases). The CDR3 consists of 13 residues. V was cut by 5 bases and J by 1 base, with 10 bases left in between. Germline CDR1 SQVTM, CDR2 ANQGSEA. CDR3 bases: TGCAGCGTTAGTAGAGGGCGCACAGATACGCAGTATTTT. Protein sequence: CSVSRGRTDTQYF.

The rearrangement links TRBV7-2 to TRBJ1-5; D not resolved. Trimming took off 1 base at V and 0 bases at J, with 7 bases between the two ends. Germline assignment: CDR1 SGHTA and CDR2 FQGNSA. The CDR3 runs to 15 residues. The CDR3 DNA reads as TGTGCCAGCAGCTTAGTGGTAGCTAGCAATCAGCCCCAGCATTTT. Its translation is CASSLVVASNQPQHF.

V and J are TRBV28 and TRBJ2-7; tentatively, D is TRBD1 (7 bases). Trimming cost V 2 bases and J 6 bases, with 11 bases left between them. This CDR3 spans 13 amino acids. In germline, CDR1 is MDHEN, CDR2 SYDVKM. The CDR3 DNA reads as TGTGCCAGCAGTTTAACCCAGGGGGGCGAGCAGTACTTC. Its protein is CASSLTQGGEQYF.

The chain recombines TRBV6-6 with TRBJ2-5, with TRBD1 matching over 7 bases. Trimming cost V 2 bases and J 4 bases; bases outside gene matches: 4. Germline CDR1 reads MNHNY; CDR2 reads SVGAGI (reference sequence). The CDR3 is made up of 14 amino acids. The CDR3 bases are TGTGCCAGCAGTTACCAGGACAGGTCAGAGACCCAGTACTTC. This sequence encodes CASSYQDRSETQYF.

This clone was seen a single time. The chain carries TRBV5-1 and TRBJ2-7; 9 bases are shared with TRBD2. Losses at the gene ends were 0 bases for V and 0 bases for J; bases not matched to a gene: 4. This CDR3 has 16 amino acids. The germline CDR1 and CDR2 sequences are SGHRS and YFSETQ. The DNA of the CDR3 is TGCGCCAGCAGCTTGGGGCTAGCGGGGCACTCCTACGAGCAGTACTTC. Its protein product is CASSLGLAGHSYEQYF.

This clone was picked up a small number of times. Additional DNA sequences in this sample encode the identical CDR3. The chain is built from TRBV18 and TRBJ1-1, with no clear D. With 2 bases removed from V and 4 bases from J, the gap between germline ends came to 5 bases. This CDR3 contains 12 residues. Germline CDR1 is KGHSH and CDR2 is LQKENI. This chain's CDR3 is CASSPGLTEAFF. The CDR3 region has the DNA TGTGCCAGCTCACCAGGTCTCACTGAAGCTTTCTTT.

This clone occurred a few times. The rearrangement links TRBV6-1 to TRBJ1-6, with D unclear. Germline values: CDR1 MNHNS, CDR2 SASEGT. The CDR3 is 15 amino acids. V lost 6 bases and J 7 bases, leaving 16 bases between the germline ends. In DNA, the CDR3 is TGTGCCAGCAGCACCTGGTTTCCTGGGAATTCACCCCTCCACTTT. Translating gives CASSTWFPGNSPLHF.

This rearrangement joins TRBV30 to TRBJ2-3; D possibly corresponds to TRBD1 (6 bases). This CDR3 is built from 15 residues. Germline-derived CDR1 and CDR2 are GTSNPN and SVGIG (reference sequence). Trimming stripped 5 bases from V and 0 bases from J, with 15 bases between. This CDR3 is CAWRRAGASTDTQYF. CDR3 in DNA: TGTGCCTGGCGAAGAGCAGGGGCTAGCACAGATACGCAGTATTTT. Complete variable domain (other parts from reference TRBV30 and TRBJ2-3): SQTIHQWPATLVQPVGSPLSLECTVEGTSNPNLYWYRQAAGRGLQLLFYSVGIGQISSEVPQNLSASRPQDRQFILSSKKLLLSDSGFYLCAWRRAGASTDTQYFGPGTRLTVL.

V usage is TRBV6-1 and J usage is TRBJ1-6; 10 nucleotides line up with TRBD1. There are 15 residues in the CDR3. The germline gives CDR1 MNHNS, CDR2 SASEGT. Trimming cost V 4 bases and J 14 bases; bases outside gene matches: 11. CDR3 region: CASSARDRGPKALHF. The CDR3 DNA sequence: TGTGCCAGCAGTGCCCGGGACAGGGGCCCCAAGGCCCTCCACTTT.

CDR3 in DNA: TGTGCCAGCAGTTACCCGGACAGGGGAAATGAGCAGTTCTTC. It encodes CASSYPDRGNEQFF. The V and J genes are TRBV6-5 and TRBJ2-1, with 9 bases matching TRBD1. The CDR3 totals 14 residues. The trim removed 2 bases at V and 7 bases at J, leaving 3 bases unmatched. The germline gives CDR1 MNHEY, CDR2 SVGAGI.

The rearrangement links TRBV9 to TRBJ2-5; the D is unclear. Germline V gene data show CDR1 as SGDLS and CDR2 as YYNGEE. This CDR3 is built from 13 residues. V dropped 0 bases and J dropped 11 bases, with 14 bases sitting between them. CDR3: CASSVDSLGLQYF. DNA for the CDR3: TGTGCCAGCAGCGTAGACTCCCTAGGTTTACAGTACTTC.

The rearrangement uses TRBV10-3 and TRBJ2-3; D is undetermined. The CDR3 length is 16 residues. V was cut by 5 bases and J by 4 bases, with 19 bases left in between. CDR1 ENHRY and CDR2 SYGVKD come from the germline V gene. The CDR3 here is CAISNARVLGADTQYF. The CDR3, as DNA: TGTGCCATCAGTAACGCCCGGGTTCTTGGGGCAGATACGCAGTATTTT.

The chain couples TRBV28 to TRBJ2-7; D uncertain. Trimming removed 6 bases from V and 2 bases from J, with 8 bases in between. Germline V gives CDR1 MDHEN, CDR2 SYDVKM. The CDR3 is 12 residues long. The CDR3 coding sequence is TGTGCCAGCAGCCCCTCAACCTACGAGCAGTACTTC. Protein product: CASSPSTYEQYF.

The chain recombines TRBV5-1 with TRBJ1-4; a possible D gene is TRBD1 (5 bases). The germline V gene encodes CDR1 SGHRS and CDR2 YFSETQ. V lost 5 bases and J lost 0, with 14 bases in between. The CDR3 sequence is 16 residues long. CDR3 loop: CASRSGTLTTNEKLFF. The CDR3 DNA sequence: TGCGCCAGCAGGTCCGGGACCCTCACAACTAATGAAAAACTGTTTTTT. Drawing the rest from reference TRBV5-1 and TRBJ1-4, the complete variable domain is KAGVTQTPRYLIKTRGQQVTLSCSPISGHRSVSWYQQTPGQGLQFLFEYFSETQRNKGNFPGRFSGRQFSNSRSEMNVSTLELGDSALYLCASRSGTLTTNEKLFFGSGTQLSVL.

J is TRBJ1-1 and V is TRBV7-2, with 7 bases fitting TRBD1. The germline V gene has CDR1 SGHTA and CDR2 FQGNSA. The CDR3 contains 13 residues. With V trimmed by 6 bases and J by 4 bases, 5 bases remained unmatched. In nucleotides, the CDR3 is TGTGCCAGCAGATACAGGGGCGGCACTGAAGCTTTCTTT. This gives the protein CASRYRGGTEAFF. The complete variable domain, with remaining parts taken from reference TRBV7-2 and TRBJ1-1, reads GAGVSQSPSNKVTEKGKDVELRCDPISGHTALYWYRQSLGQGLEFLIYFQGNSAPDKSGLPSDRFSAERTGGSVSTLTIQRTQQEDSAVYLCASRYRGGTEAFFGQGTRLTVV.

The chain carries TRBV5-1 and TRBJ2-3; either TRBD1 or TRBD2 may fit D (5 bases each). This CDR3 contains 19 residues. The germline V and J ends were trimmed by 7 bases and 7 bases, with 34 bases remaining between them. The germline V gene encodes CDR1 SGHRS and CDR2 YFSETQ. The CDR3 DNA reads as TGCGCCAGCTCCCCGAGAGAGGCGAATTATGTCGGGGCTAAAAATACGCAGTATTTT. Its protein product is CASSPREANYVGAKNTQYF.

The J gene is TRBJ2-2, the V gene TRBV11-2, with no clear D. Trimming removed 3 bases from V and 5 bases from J, with 19 bases in between. The germline V gene encodes CDR1 SGHAT and CDR2 FQNNGV. This CDR3 comprises 17 residues. In nucleotides, the CDR3 is TGTGCCAGCAGCTTCCCTTCAGCCGGGTTAGGAACCGGGGAGCTGTTTTTT. Protein: CASSFPSAGLGTGELFF. The full variable domain, rest sourced from reference TRBV11-2 and TRBJ2-2, is EAGVAQSPRYKIIEKRQSVAFWCNPISGHATLYWYQQILGQGPKLLIQFQNNGVVDDSQLPKDRFSAERLKGVDSTLKIQPAKLEDSAVYLCASSFPSAGLGTGELFFGEGSRLTVL.

This chain joins TRBV5-1 and TRBJ2-7; TRBD2 might be the D (6 bases). V was shortened by 5 bases and J by 4 bases, with 16 bases between the two germline ends. The CDR3 has 14 amino acids. CDR1 is SGHRS, CDR2 YFSETQ, per germline. Written as DNA, the CDR3 is TGCGCCAGCAGTTCCGGGAGTAGCGGATACGAGCAGTACTTC. Amino acid sequence: CASSSGSSGYEQYF.

The J gene is TRBJ1-4, the V gene TRBV21-1; TRBD1 reflects the table's D call only, with no check against the DNA. TRBV21-1 is classified as a pseudogene. The CDR3 contains 16 residues. The CDR3 DNA sequence: TGTGCCAGCAGCCTCCACCGGGACAAACCTGATGAAAAACTGTTTTTT. Translated, it gives CASSLHRDKPDEKLFF.

Of note for this clone: At the DNA level, this CDR3 is encoded by other sequences in the same sample as well. CDR3 sequence reads: CAWSVHSTDTQYF. CDR3 nucleotide sequence: TGTGCCTGGAGTGTACATAGCACAGATACGCAGTATTTT. This chain links TRBV30 with TRBJ2-3; D not certain. CDR1 and CDR2 (germline): GTSNPN, SVGIG (reference sequence). The CDR3 sequence is 13 residues long. Trimming removed 0 bases from V and 0 bases from J, with 4 bases in between.

This clone appeared a single time. The rearrangement links TRBV10-2 to TRBJ2-3; 11 positions match TRBD2. The CDR3 consists of 14 residues. Looked up from germline, CDR1 is WSHSY and CDR2 is SAAADI. V was clipped by 11 bases and J by 3 bases; unmatched bases: 7. CDR3 DNA sequence: TGCGCCGGTGGACTAGCGGGCCGAACAGATACGCAGTATTTT. It translates to CAGGLAGRTDTQYF.

The chain links TRBV12-5 to TRBJ2-5, with D unresolved. The germline V gene has CDR1 LGHNT and CDR2 FRNRAP. Trimming cost V 5 bases and J 2 bases, with 3 bases left between them. The CDR3 extends over 11 amino acids. The CDR3 here is CASGRQETQYF. The CDR3 nucleotides read TGTGCTAGTGGTCGACAAGAGACCCAGTACTTC.

V is TRBV11-3 and J is TRBJ2-1; weak D call: TRBD1 (6 bases). V was clipped by 6 bases and J by 4 bases, with 7 bases between them. Germline V gene sequence: CDR1 SGHNT, CDR2 YENEEA. This CDR3 has 12 residues. The CDR3 DNA follows: TGTGCCAGCAGTACAGGGTACAATGAGCAGTTCTTC. Translated, it gives CASSTGYNEQFF.

The J gene is TRBJ1-5, the V gene TRBV7-4; D remains unclear. The CDR3 runs to 16 residues. Germline V gives CDR1 SGHVT, CDR2 SQSDAQ. V was clipped by 5 bases and J by 4 bases, with 18 bases between them. CDR3 protein: CASSSGGRPPNQPQHF. As DNA, the CDR3 is TGTGCCAGCAGCAGTGGTGGGAGACCCCCAAATCAGCCCCAGCATTTT.